This TCR beta chain was obtained from a study of cytomegalovirus exposure and HLA in healthy donors. Looking at the study overall: Genetic ancestry analysis placed around 76% of the roughly 400 donors that were genotyped in the Caucasian-associated cluster. Study results and caveats: TCR beta chain V- and J-gene trimming was linked, in a later analysis, to a missense variant in DCLRE1C. Reportedly, cytomegalovirus status was diagnosed with high sensitivity and specificity.

About this clone itself: The antigen is not known.

60 Vbeta and 13 Jbeta primers were used in PCR. Produced via immunoSEQ multiplex PCR; TCRdb's table is partial and in-frame only. The repertoire holds under 200,000 clones, with roughly 84% as singletons. The sequence came from a man aged 25-45 years in good health and CMV-seronegative. Sequenced material: PBMCs.

CDR3 DNA: TGTGCCAGCAGCTTAGAACTATTGGCGGTGAGCACAGATACGCAGTATTTT. Its translation: CASSLELLAVSTDTQYF. The V call is TRBV7-9, the J call TRBJ2-3; the D is unclear. Looked up from germline, CDR1 is SEHNR and CDR2 is FQNEAQ (reference sequence). V lost 1 base, J lost 0 bases, and 14 bases lay in between. CDR3 length equals 17 residues.